The 32 T cell receptor beta chains given below trace back to one sample, sequenced in a study of spatial heterogeneity in lung cancer. This sample's time point: sample taken at primary tumor resection. Unsorted whole RNA from tumor, nontumor lung or frozen PBMC underwent sequencing. TCRdb analysed the 5' RACE reads with MiXCR anew, one entry per CDR3 protein. The table includes more than 20,000 distinct CDR3 sequences, roughly 4.6% detected once. Specimen: PBMCs, collected at surgery. The origin of the receptors is a male donor with early-stage non-small cell lung cancer.

This clonotype was detected ten times or more. The V gene is TRBV6-2 or TRBV6-3, the J gene TRBJ1-5; D not resolved. From germline, CDR1 is MNHEY and CDR2 SVGEGT. V was cut by 3 bases and J by 4 bases, with 10 bases left in between. This CDR3 has 14 residues. The CDR3: CASSYTARNQPQHF. In DNA form, the CDR3 reads TGTGCCAGCAGTTATACGGCCAGGAATCAGCCCCAGCATTTT.

This clonotype was seen a few times. The rearrangement links TRBV6-6 to TRBJ2-7; D is perhaps TRBD1 (6 bases). The germline CDR1 and CDR2 sequences are MNHNY and SVGAGI (reference sequence). This CDR3 is 15 amino acids long. V was cut by 7 bases and J by 1 base, with 17 bases left in between. CDR3 region: CASTTQGILSYEQYF. Written as DNA, the CDR3 is TGTGCCAGCACTACACAGGGTATTCTGTCCTACGAGCAGTACTTC.

The table lists this clonotype with many counts. This rearrangement joins TRBV5-1 to TRBJ2-2; the D is unclear. The germline CDR1 and CDR2 sequences are SGHRS and YFSETQ. The V end was cut by 6 bases, the J end by 1 base, with 7 bases between. CDR3 length equals 13 residues. The CDR3 DNA sequence: TGCGCCAGCAAGCTCCAGAACACCGGGGAGCTGTTTTTT. Translation gives CASKLQNTGELFF. Full variable domain (rest looked up from reference TRBV5-1 and TRBJ2-2): KAGVTQTPRYLIKTRGQQVTLSCSPISGHRSVSWYQQTPGQGLQFLFEYFSETQRNKGNFPGRFSGRQFSNSRSEMNVSTLELGDSALYLCASKLQNTGELFFGEGSRLTVL.

The chain links TRBV7-9 to TRBJ1-1, with 9 positions matching TRBD1. The ends lost 7 bases at V and 3 bases at J; junction bases unmatched: 6. This CDR3 is 14 amino acids long. The germline gives CDR1 SEHNR, CDR2 FQNEAQ (reference sequence). CDR3 bases: TGTGCCAGCACCTCACAGGGGGCGGACACTGAAGCTTTCTTT. Encoded protein: CASTSQGADTEAFF.

This clonotype has at least ten counts. The CDR3 DNA reads TGTGCCAGCAGTTACTCAGGAGGGGATAGCGGAGCATTCTACGAGCAGTACTTC. This gives the protein CASSYSGGDSGAFYEQYF. The rearrangement links TRBV6-5 to TRBJ2-7; tentatively, D is TRBD2 (6 bases). CDR1 and CDR2 from the germline V gene are MNHEY and SVGAGI. V was cut by 0 bases and J by 3 bases, with 21 bases left in between. The CDR3 has 18 amino acids.

This clonotype was observed many times. The rearrangement links TRBV27 to TRBJ2-7; 9 positions agree with TRBD2. The germline V gene encodes CDR1 MNHEY and CDR2 SMNVEV (reference sequence). The CDR3 is 13 residues long. The V segment lost 5 bases and the J segment 7 bases; nucleotides outside the gene matches: 6. The CDR3 sequence: CASSLAGSGEQYF. Here the CDR3 DNA reads TGTGCCAGCAGTCTAGCGGGGTCGGGGGAGCAGTACTTC.

This clonotype showed up many times. The V gene is TRBV20-1, the J gene TRBJ2-7; D call uncertain. The CDR3 has 14 residues. Deletions cut 0 bases from V and 4 bases from J, with 13 bases between. Per the germline V gene, CDR1 is DFQATT and CDR2 is SNEGSKA (reference sequence). CDR3 DNA: TGCAGTGCTAGAGATCACCGAGTTGGGTACGAGCAGTACTTC. As protein: CSARDHRVGYEQYF.

The chain recombines TRBV18 with TRBJ1-4; no firm D call. The CDR3 loop spans 14 amino acids. The ends were cut back, 6 bases at V and 0 bases at J, with 8 bases in the middle. Looked up from germline, CDR1 is KGHSH and CDR2 is LQKENI. CDR3 amino acids: CASSPGPTNEKLFF. CDR3 nucleotide sequence: TGTGCCAGCTCCCCTGGTCCAACTAATGAAAAACTGTTTTTT.

This clonotype has a count of ten or more. The chain joins TRBV7-8 to TRBJ2-5; D is unclear. The germline gives CDR1 SGHVS, CDR2 FQNEAQ. The CDR3 totals 12 residues. The V end was cut by 5 bases, the J end by 9 bases, with 13 bases between. As DNA, the CDR3 is TGTGCCAGCAGCCCGGACCAGACGCCCCAGTACTTC. It encodes CASSPDQTPQYF.

This clonotype has ten or more counts. The chain employs TRBV29-1 and TRBJ1-2, with D possibly being TRBD1 (6 bases). Germline V gene sequence: CDR1 SQVTM, CDR2 ANQGSEA. This CDR3 comprises 11 residues. The V gene lost 6 bases and the J gene lost 5 bases, with 10 bases spanning the gap. CDR3 in DNA: TGCAGCGTAAACAGGGAGTATGGCTACACCTTC. Translation: CSVNREYGYTF.

This clonotype was counted many times. The chain carries TRBV7-8 and TRBJ1-1, with 12 bases lining up with TRBD1. Trimming took 5 bases from V and 5 from J; bases not matched to a gene: 3. The V gene's germline CDR1 is SGHVS and CDR2 FQNEAQ. CDR3 length: 14 amino acids. The CDR3 DNA follows: TGTGCCAGCAGCGGGGACAGGGGGCTGACTGAAGCTTTCTTT. This sequence encodes CASSGDRGLTEAFF.

This clonotype occurred many times. The chain combines TRBV7-9 with TRBJ1-1, with a tentative D call TRBD1 (6 bases). V shed 4 bases and J shed 4 bases, with 13 bases lying between them. The CDR3 is 14 amino acids. Germline loops: CDR1 SEHNR, CDR2 FQNEAQ (reference sequence). As DNA, the CDR3 is TGTGCCAGCAGCTCGACAGGCACGTTCACTGAAGCTTTCTTT. Translating it yields CASSSTGTFTEAFF.

This clonotype was detected many times. The chain uses TRBV20-1 and TRBJ1-2, with no clear D. Trimming cost V 6 bases and J 4 bases, with 12 bases left between them. The germline V gene encodes CDR1 DFQATT and CDR2 SNEGSKA (reference sequence). The CDR3 covers 12 residues. The CDR3 reads CSAVGWGYGYTF. DNA for the CDR3: TGCAGTGCCGTCGGGTGGGGCTATGGCTACACCTTC.

This clonotype has just a few counts. The chain is built from TRBV29-1 and TRBJ2-2; the match to TRBD1 covers 8 bases. The CDR3 has 13 residues. Germline trimming cut 8 bases from V and 6 bases from J; bases unmatched to any gene: 8. Germline V CDR1 and CDR2: SQVTM, ANQGSEA. CDR3 DNA sequence: TGCAGCTTTGGACAGGGTCGAGCCGGGGAGCTGTTTTTT. It codes for CSFGQGRAGELFF.

J is TRBJ2-2 and V is TRBV6-2 or TRBV6-3; the D is unclear. Germline values: CDR1 MNHEY, CDR2 SVGEGT. Trimming took 4 bases from V and 4 from J, leaving 10 bases between them. The CDR3 spans 14 residues. The CDR3 spells CASSSPLTTGELFF. Written as DNA, the CDR3 is TGTGCCAGCAGTTCCCCCTTGACCACCGGGGAGCTGTTTTTT.

In this sample, this clonotype turned up many times. The rearrangement joins TRBV4-1 to TRBJ2-1; D may be TRBD1 (5 bases). The germline V and J ends were trimmed by 0 bases and 4 bases, with 13 bases remaining between them. CDR1 is MGHRA and CDR2 is YSYEKL in the germline V gene. The CDR3 is 16 residues long. CDR3 in DNA: TGCGCCAGCAGCCAAGAAAGGGGCGCCCCTTACAATGAGCAGTTCTTC. This codes for CASSQERGAPYNEQFF.

This clonotype was seen many times. The V call is TRBV19, the J call TRBJ2-7; 14 bases are shared with TRBD2. Trimming cost V 5 bases and J 3 bases; bases outside gene matches: 6. Germline V gene sequence: CDR1 LNHDA, CDR2 SQIVND (reference sequence). This CDR3 contains 16 residues. Here the CDR3 DNA reads TGTGCCAGTAGTCCAAGGACTAGCGGGAGGATCTACGAGCAGTACTTC. Translated: CASSPRTSGRIYEQYF.

Only a few counts were recorded for this clonotype. The V gene is TRBV3-1, the J gene TRBJ2-7; 7 bases match TRBD1. Germline V lookup: CDR1 LGHDT, CDR2 YNNKEL (reference sequence). V shed 4 bases and J 2 bases; nucleotides not matched to a gene: 8. The CDR3 is 15 residues long. This CDR3 is CASSPRQGTTYEQYF. The CDR3 bases are TGTGCCAGCAGCCCGAGACAGGGAACCACCTACGAGCAGTACTTC.

This clonotype occurred many times. The V and J genes are TRBV2 and TRBJ2-7; TRBD2 agrees at 10 bases. This CDR3 is built from 14 residues. V gave up 10 bases and J gave up 4 bases; unmatched junction bases: 10. CDR1 and CDR2 (germline): SNHLY, FYNNEI. In nucleotides, the CDR3 is TGTGCCACCAGCCTTAGCGGGGGGCGGTACGAGCAGTACTTC. It specifies CATSLSGGRYEQYF.

This clonotype was counted ten times or more. The chain combines TRBV6-6 with TRBJ2-6; D might be TRBD1 or TRBD2, each matching 5 bases. Germline V lookup: CDR1 MNHNY, CDR2 SVGAGI (reference sequence). The CDR3 consists of 19 residues. The V and J ends lost 3 bases and 0 bases respectively, with 18 bases between them. CDR3 sequence (DNA): TGTGCCAGCAGTTATGATTCGCCGGGACGAAACTCTGGGGCCAACGTCCTGACTTTC. The encoded protein is CASSYDSPGRNSGANVLTF.

This clonotype was detected ten times or more. The junction departs from the called germline gene at one end, perhaps through a read error. The rearrangement uses TRBV5-1 and TRBJ2-1, with a possible D match to TRBD2 (6 bases). The CDR3 has 18 amino acids. Germline CDR1 SGHRS, CDR2 YFSETQ. CDR3 in DNA: TGCGCCAGCGGCTTGGCCTTTATGGGAGGCCCCACCTACAATGAGCAGTTCTTC. It is translated as CASGLAFMGGPTYNEQFF.

This clonotype came up many times. V gene TRBV20-1 combines with J gene TRBJ1-2; TRBD1 might be the D (5 bases). Trimming shortened V by 6 bases and J by 8 bases, and 10 bases separated the two germline ends. The CDR3 is made up of 10 amino acids. Germline-derived CDR1 and CDR2 are DFQATT and SNEGSKA (reference sequence). Written as DNA, the CDR3 is TGCAGTGCCGGGGGAGACGGCTACACCTTC. It codes for CSAGGDGYTF.

This clonotype was counted only a few times. The rearrangement links TRBV6-2 or TRBV6-3 to TRBJ1-6, with D perhaps matching TRBD1 (5 bases). Trimming left V 6 bases short and J 2 bases short, with 20 bases between. Germline V gives CDR1 MNHEY, CDR2 SVGEGT. The CDR3 extends over 18 amino acids. CDR3 nucleotide sequence: TGTGCCAGCAGCATAAATGGACACACCACGGCCTATAATTCACCCCTCCACTTT. It yields the protein CASSINGHTTAYNSPLHF.

In this sample, this clonotype turned up many times. The chain has TRBV15 and TRBJ2-7, with 7 bases identical to TRBD1. Germline lookup yields CDR1 LNHNV and CDR2 YYDKDF (reference sequence). This CDR3 spans 15 amino acids. The V and J ends lost 5 bases and 2 bases, in that order; junction bases with no gene match: 9. This chain's CDR3 is CATSPTGTEAYEQYF. The CDR3, as DNA: TGTGCCACCAGCCCTACCGGGACAGAAGCCTACGAGCAGTACTTC.

On this clonotype: This CDR3 is missing its conserved last phenylalanine or tryptophan, likely due to a read error. The chain couples TRBV20-1 to TRBJ2-1, with 9 bases that match TRBD2. The trim removed 0 bases at V and 4 bases at J, leaving 4 bases unmatched. The CDR3 contains 15 residues. Germline V gene sequence: CDR1 DFQATT, CDR2 SNEGSKA (reference sequence). CDR3 DNA: TGCAGTGCTAGAGATCCGAGCGGGGGGTACAATGAGCAGTTCTCC. This encodes CSARDPSGGYNEQFS.

This clonotype was recorded many times. V gene TRBV28 combines with J gene TRBJ1-5, with a possible D match to TRBD1 (6 bases). This CDR3 contains 15 residues. Trimming cost V 8 bases and J 3 bases, with 17 bases left between them. CDR1 and CDR2 from the germline V gene are MDHEN and SYDVKM. CDR3 residues: CASGSGGPNNQPQHF. CDR3 nucleotide sequence: TGTGCCAGCGGAAGCGGGGGCCCTAACAATCAGCCCCAGCATTTT.

By share, this clonotype ranks as medium-sized (0.01 to 0.1%). This chain links TRBV27 with TRBJ2-7; the match to TRBD2 covers 8 bases. Germline V gene sequence: CDR1 MNHEY, CDR2 SMNVEV (reference sequence). V shed 7 bases, J shed 2 bases, and the junction held 7 bases outside the gene matches. The CDR3 contains 14 residues. The CDR3 region has the DNA TGTGCCAGCACCACTAGCGGAAACACCTACGAGCAGTACTTC. Amino acids: CASTTSGNTYEQYF.

The table lists this clonotype with many counts. The V gene is TRBV7-2, the J gene TRBJ2-7; possibly TRBD2 for D (6 bases). Looked up from germline, CDR1 is SGHTA and CDR2 is FQGNSA. This CDR3 spans 13 amino acids. The V end was cut by 0 bases, the J end by 11 bases, with 14 bases between. The CDR3 nucleotides are TGTGCCAGCAGCTTAGCGGTTCGGGAGAGGAAGTACTTC. It encodes CASSLAVRERKYF. Variable domain in full (rest from reference TRBV7-2 and TRBJ2-7): GAGVSQSPSNKVTEKGKDVELRCDPISGHTALYWYRQSLGQGLEFLIYFQGNSAPDKSGLPSDRFSAERTGGSVSTLTIQRTQQEDSAVYLCASSLAVRERKYFGPGTRLTVT.

This clonotype was counted at least ten times. This rearrangement joins TRBV6-2 or TRBV6-3 to TRBJ1-1; D remains ambiguous. Trimming removed 2 bases from V and 2 bases from J, with 3 bases in between. Germline loops: CDR1 MNHEY, CDR2 SVGEGT. The CDR3 sequence is 12 residues long. CDR3 loop: CASSYHNTEAFF. In nucleotides, the CDR3 is TGTGCCAGCAGTTACCACAACACTGAAGCTTTCTTT.

Many counts were recorded for this clonotype. This chain uses TRBV27 with TRBJ1-5; D is uncertain. The CDR3 totals 13 residues. V lost 4 bases and J lost 6, with 10 bases in between. Germline V gene sequence: CDR1 MNHEY, CDR2 SMNVEV (reference sequence). CDR3 bases: TGTGCCAGCAGTTCCCAATCCACTCAGCCCCAGCATTTT. Encoded protein: CASSSQSTQPQHF.

This clonotype was counted ten times or more. The rearrangement joins TRBV5-1 to TRBJ2-1, with D perhaps matching TRBD1 (5 bases). The CDR3 has 14 residues. V gave up 2 bases and J gave up 4 bases, with 10 bases separating them. Germline CDR1 is SGHRS and CDR2 is YFSETQ. The CDR3 coding sequence is TGCGCCAGCAGCTTTGGGGCAAGTTACAATGAGCAGTTCTTC. Translating it yields CASSFGASYNEQFF.

This clonotype appeared a single time. Just one base apart from a much larger clone, this may be a read error. The V gene is TRBV7-2, the J gene TRBJ2-7; 7 bases are shared with TRBD1. The germline CDR1 and CDR2 sequences are SGHTA and FQGNSA. There are 17 residues in the CDR3. Here the CDR3 DNA reads TGTGCCAGCAGCTTCCGCGTGACTCGGACAGGAGGTTACGTGCAGTACTTC. Translating it yields CASSFRVTRTGGYVQYF.